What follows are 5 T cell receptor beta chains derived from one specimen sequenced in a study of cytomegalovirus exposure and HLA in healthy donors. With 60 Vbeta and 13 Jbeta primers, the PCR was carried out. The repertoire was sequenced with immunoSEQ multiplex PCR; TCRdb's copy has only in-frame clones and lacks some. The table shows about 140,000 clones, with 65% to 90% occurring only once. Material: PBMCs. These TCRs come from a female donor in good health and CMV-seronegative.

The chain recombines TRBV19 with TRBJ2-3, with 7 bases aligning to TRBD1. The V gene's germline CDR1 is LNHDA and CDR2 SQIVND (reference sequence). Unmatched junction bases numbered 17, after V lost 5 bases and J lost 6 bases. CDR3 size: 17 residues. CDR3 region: CASSPTPGQKIGDTQYF. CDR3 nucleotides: TGTGCCAGTAGTCCCACGCCGGGACAGAAGATCGGGGATACGCAGTATTTT.

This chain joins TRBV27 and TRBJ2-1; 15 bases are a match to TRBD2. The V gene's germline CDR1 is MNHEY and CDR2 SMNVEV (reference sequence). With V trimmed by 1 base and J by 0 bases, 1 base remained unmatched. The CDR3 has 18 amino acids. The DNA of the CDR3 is TGTGCCAGCAGTTTATGGACTAGCGGGAGGGCCTCCTACAATGAGCAGTTCTTC. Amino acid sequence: CASSLWTSGRASYNEQFF.

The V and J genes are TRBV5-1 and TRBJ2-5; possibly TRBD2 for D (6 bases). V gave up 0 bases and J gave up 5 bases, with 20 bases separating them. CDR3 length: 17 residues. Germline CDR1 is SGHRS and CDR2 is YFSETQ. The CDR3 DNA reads TGCGCCAGCAGCTTGGCCTCCTGGGAGGCCCGGGCGGAGACCCAGTACTTC. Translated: CASSLASWEARAETQYF.

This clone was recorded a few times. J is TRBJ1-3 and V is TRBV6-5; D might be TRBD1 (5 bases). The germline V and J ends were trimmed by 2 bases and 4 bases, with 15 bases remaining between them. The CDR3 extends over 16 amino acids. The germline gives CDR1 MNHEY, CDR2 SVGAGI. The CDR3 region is CASSYGGGSSGNTIYF. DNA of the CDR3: TGTGCCAGCAGTTACGGCGGGGGGTCCTCAGGAAACACCATATATTTT.

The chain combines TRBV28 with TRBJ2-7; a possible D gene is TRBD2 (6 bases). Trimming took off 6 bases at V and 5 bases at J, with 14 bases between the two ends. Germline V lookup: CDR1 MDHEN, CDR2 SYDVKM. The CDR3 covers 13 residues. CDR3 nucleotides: TGTGCCAGCAGCCGCCCCGCTAGCGACGAGCAGTACTTC. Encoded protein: CASSRPASDEQYF.